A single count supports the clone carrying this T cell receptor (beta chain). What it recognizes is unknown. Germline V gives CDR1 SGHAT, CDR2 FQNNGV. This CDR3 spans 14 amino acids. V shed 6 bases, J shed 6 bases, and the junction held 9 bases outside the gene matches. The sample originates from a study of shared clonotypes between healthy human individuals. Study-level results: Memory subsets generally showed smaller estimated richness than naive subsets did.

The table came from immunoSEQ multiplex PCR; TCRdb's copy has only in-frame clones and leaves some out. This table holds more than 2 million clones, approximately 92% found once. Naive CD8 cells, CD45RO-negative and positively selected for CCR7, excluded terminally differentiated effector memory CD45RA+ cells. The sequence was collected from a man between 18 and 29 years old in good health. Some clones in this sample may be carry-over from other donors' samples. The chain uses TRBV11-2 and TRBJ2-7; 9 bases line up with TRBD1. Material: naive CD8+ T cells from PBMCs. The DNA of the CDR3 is TGTGCCAGCAGGACCCGGGACAGGGCCCCCGAGCAGTACTTC. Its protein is CASRTRDRAPEQYF.